The 24 T cell receptor beta chains given below trace back to one sample, sequenced in a study of response to subunit inactivated influenza vaccine. TCRdb ran MiXCR on the RT-PCR reads and lists one entry per CDR3 protein. The sample shows 300,000 to 350,000 distinct CDR3 sequences, approximately 21% of them seen only once. Sequencing was performed on PBMCs from blood, taken about 20 months after vaccination. The receptors were sampled from a man between 50 and 75 years old who received an inactivated influenza vaccine.

The CDR3 loop reads CATTSGSYNEQFF. The DNA of the CDR3 is TGTGCCACCACGTCAGGATCCTACAATGAGCAGTTCTTC. The chain has TRBV24-1 and TRBJ2-1, with D hard to call. The germline CDR1 and CDR2 sequences are KGHDR and SFDVKD. The CDR3 consists of 13 residues. Trimming pared 8 bases from V and 1 base from J, leaving 8 bases between.

V gene TRBV6-5 combines with J gene TRBJ1-1; D is undetermined. The germline V and J ends were trimmed by 0 bases and 4 bases, with 12 bases remaining between them. Germline CDR1 MNHEY, CDR2 SVGAGI. The CDR3 has 15 residues. CDR3 bases: TGTGCCAGCAGTTACTCGATCGCCGGTGTCACTGAAGCTTTCTTT. This codes for CASSYSIAGVTEAFF.

V gene TRBV12-3 or TRBV12-4 combines with J gene TRBJ1-4; D call uncertain. V lost 4 bases, J lost 0 bases, and 12 bases lay in between. The CDR3 extends over 16 amino acids. The CDR3 sequence is CASSSGSYATNEKLFF. CDR3 bases: TGTGCCAGCAGTTCGGGCAGCTATGCAACTAATGAAAAACTGTTTTTT.

This clonotype has more than one count but fewer than ten. This chain uses TRBV29-1 with TRBJ1-1; the match to TRBD1 covers 11 bases. The J segment lost 4 bases and the V segment lost 7 bases, leaving 2 bases of the junction unmatched. From germline, CDR1 is SQVTM and CDR2 ANQGSEA. The CDR3 covers 12 residues. The chain's CDR3 is CSGDRGSTEAFF. DNA for the CDR3: TGCAGCGGGGACAGGGGGAGCACTGAAGCTTTCTTT.

This clonotype appeared a few times. The rearrangement uses TRBV21-1 and TRBJ1-2. TRBV21-1 is noted as a pseudogene. The CDR3 sequence is 15 residues long. CDR3 coding DNA: TGTGCCAGCAGCAAAGCCCAACCTAGGCACTATGGCTACACCTTC. Encoded protein: CASSKAQPRHYGYTF.

This chain uses TRBV15 with TRBJ1-5; unclear D gene. Trimming removed 1 base at V and 1 base at J, with 8 bases between. CDR3 length equals 15 residues. Germline-derived CDR1 and CDR2 are LNHNV and YYDKDF (reference sequence). The CDR3 DNA sequence: TGTGCCACCAGCAGAGTCGGAGGGAGCAATCAGCCCCAGCATTTT. Amino acids: CATSRVGGSNQPQHF.

The rearrangement links TRBV11-2 to TRBJ2-4; 13 bases line up with TRBD2. The CDR3 has 21 amino acids. CDR1 is SGHAT and CDR2 is FQNNGV in the germline V gene. V dropped 1 base and J dropped 2; count of bases not matched to a gene: 14. CDR3 in DNA: TGTGCCAGCAGCTTAGTCCCTGGACTAGCGGGGGCCCTTAGGCCCAAAAACATTCAGTACTTC. Amino acids: CASSLVPGLAGALRPKNIQYF.

The chain joins TRBV10-3 to TRBJ1-2, with 9 bases fitting TRBD1. This CDR3 has 14 amino acids. CDR1 is ENHRY, CDR2 SYGVKD, per germline. Unmatched junction bases numbered 4, after V lost 6 bases and J lost 2 bases. In DNA, the CDR3 is TGTGCCATCAGCGACGGACAGGGGAACTATGGCTACACCTTC. It specifies CAISDGQGNYGYTF.

This clonotype was seen more than once but under ten times. The chain links TRBV28 to TRBJ1-5; D gene uncertain. The CDR3 extends over 14 amino acids. The V gene lost 6 bases and the J gene lost 3 bases, with 12 bases spanning the gap. Looked up from germline, CDR1 is MDHEN and CDR2 is SYDVKM. The CDR3 bases are TGTGCCAGCAGAACATACGTCGACAATCAGCCCCAGCATTTT. As protein: CASRTYVDNQPQHF.

This chain joins TRBV25-1 and TRBJ1-5; D perhaps matches TRBD1 (6 bases). Germline CDR1 reads MGHDK; CDR2 reads SYGVNS. The CDR3 has 15 amino acids. V was pared by 1 base and J by 4 bases, with 11 bases between. DNA of the CDR3: TGTGCCAGCAGTGAATTGGGGGGCGGGAATCAGCCCCAGCATTTT. Translated: CASSELGGGNQPQHF.

This clonotype was detected only a few times. The rearrangement links TRBV24-1 to TRBJ2-3; D gene uncertain. Trimming removed 5 bases from V and 5 bases from J, with 7 bases in between. Germline values: CDR1 KGHDR, CDR2 SFDVKD. This CDR3 contains 12 residues. The CDR3 protein is CATSVVGDTQYF. CDR3 sequence (DNA): TGTGCCACCAGTGTAGTCGGAGATACGCAGTATTTT.

CDR3 region: CASSQVGTSGSYNEQFF. The DNA for the CDR3 is TGTGCCAGCAGCCAAGTGGGGACTAGCGGCTCCTACAATGAGCAGTTCTTC. The chain combines TRBV3-1 with TRBJ2-1; 11 nucleotides line up with TRBD2. Trimming removed 1 base from V and 0 bases from J; junction bases left unmatched: 2. This CDR3 region has 17 residues. Germline V gene sequence: CDR1 LGHDT, CDR2 YNNKEL (reference sequence).

The genes are TRBV6-5 and TRBJ1-4; D call uncertain. Germline V gene lookup returns CDR1 MNHEY and CDR2 SVGAGI. V lost 2 bases to trimming and J lost 8 bases, with 18 bases between them. This CDR3 has 16 residues. The CDR3 loop is CASSYAWRHAQEKLFF. The CDR3 coding sequence is TGTGCCAGCAGTTACGCATGGAGACACGCGCAGGAAAAACTGTTTTTT.

A remark on this clonotype: The junction differs from germline at one of its ends, possibly a read error. The chain employs TRBV10-2 and TRBJ2-1; maybe TRBD1 (5 bases). Germline V gives CDR1 WSHSY, CDR2 SAAADI. The CDR3 length is 16 residues. The DNA of the CDR3 is TGCGCCAGCAGTGAGTTAGGGGTTGGCTCCTACAATGGGCAGTTCTTC. Encoded protein: CASSELGVGSYNGQFF.

This clonotype came up a few times. V and J are TRBV28 and TRBJ2-7; D uncertain. The CDR3 covers 14 residues. Germline assignment: CDR1 MDHEN and CDR2 SYDVKM. V was shortened by 2 bases and J by 3 bases, with 11 bases between the two germline ends. CDR3 protein: CASSLTGPGYEQYF. The CDR3 DNA follows: TGTGCCAGCAGTTTAACTGGGCCTGGCTACGAGCAGTACTTC. Drawing the rest from reference TRBV28 and TRBJ2-7, the complete variable domain is DVKVTQSSRYLVKRTGEKVFLECVQDMDHENMFWYRQDPGLGLRLIYFSYDVKMKEKGDIPEGYSVSREKKERFSLILESASTNQTSMYLCASSLTGPGYEQYFGPGTRLTVT.

This rearrangement joins TRBV12-1 to TRBJ2-1; the table's D gene call, TRBD1, was not cross checked with the DNA. TRBV12-1 is described as a pseudogene. The length of the CDR3 is 13 residues. The CDR3 region is CASSFDLGDEQFF. The CDR3 bases are TGTGCCAGCAGCTTTGATCTGGGCGATGAGCAGTTCTTC.

This clonotype was found a few times. The rearrangement joins TRBV3-1 to TRBJ1-1; D is uncertain. The CDR3 runs 13 residues. CDR1 and CDR2 from the germline V gene are LGHDT and YNNKEL (reference sequence). V lost 2 bases and J 3 bases, leaving 7 bases between the germline ends. CDR3 nucleotides: TGTGCCAGCAGCCAACAAGGATACACTGAAGCTTTCTTT. Translated: CASSQQGYTEAFF.

CDR3 nucleotides: TGTGCCAGCAGCACAGGACTGGTCAATGAGCAGTTCTTC. Protein product: CASSTGLVNEQFF. The chain combines TRBV7-9 with TRBJ2-1; TRBD1 or TRBD2 may be the D gene (5 bases each). Germline V gene data show CDR1 as SEHNR and CDR2 as FQNEAQ (reference sequence). Trimming pared 5 bases from V and 6 bases from J, leaving 11 bases between. The CDR3 consists of 13 residues.

The gene calls are TRBV12-3 or TRBV12-4 and TRBJ2-1; D is possibly TRBD2 (6 bases). CDR3 length: 13 amino acids. Between the trimmed V and J ends, which lost 7 bases and 9 bases, there was a span of 16 bases. This chain's CDR3 is CASTISLRGEQFF. CDR3 DNA sequence: TGTGCCAGCACCATTTCCCTGCGGGGTGAGCAGTTCTTC.

The chain uses TRBV27 and TRBJ1-2; D is unresolved. The length of the CDR3 is 15 residues. The germline CDR1 and CDR2 sequences are MNHEY and SMNVEV (reference sequence). Between the trimmed V and J ends, which lost 0 bases and 4 bases, there was a span of 12 bases. CDR3 in DNA: TGTGCCAGCAGTTTATCGTCAGGCCTAACCTATGGCTACACCTTC. It yields the protein CASSLSSGLTYGYTF.

The rearrangement joins TRBV28 to TRBJ2-4, with D possibly being TRBD2 (6 bases). The CDR3 is 13 amino acids. Germline CDR1 MDHEN, CDR2 SYDVKM. V was shortened by 5 bases and J by 7 bases, with 12 bases between the two germline ends. CDR3 in DNA: TGTGCCAGCAGTCAGGGCGCGGGGAACATTCAGTACTTC. Translation gives CASSQGAGNIQYF. Full variable domain (missing parts from reference TRBV28 and TRBJ2-4): DVKVTQSSRYLVKRTGEKVFLECVQDMDHENMFWYRQDPGLGLRLIYFSYDVKMKEKGDIPEGYSVSREKKERFSLILESASTNQTSMYLCASSQGAGNIQYFGAGTRLSVL.

This clonotype has ten or more counts. The chain uses TRBV7-9 and TRBJ1-2; possible D gene TRBD1, 6 bases. This CDR3 contains 15 residues. Germline CDR1 reads SEHNR; CDR2 reads FQNEAQ (reference sequence). V dropped 2 bases and J dropped 0 bases, with 10 bases sitting between them. The CDR3 DNA sequence: TGTGCCAGCAGCTTATCCCAGGGGACTAACTATGGCTACACCTTC. Its protein product is CASSLSQGTNYGYTF.

A few counts support this clonotype. The chain is built from TRBV4-1 and TRBJ1-4, with a weak D call TRBD1 (6 bases). The CDR3 is 16 residues long. CDR1 and CDR2 from the germline V gene are MGHRA and YSYEKL. Trimming cost V 4 bases and J 7 bases, with 19 bases left between them. CDR3 DNA sequence: TGCGCCAGCAGCCCCCTATTGATGGGGGCTGGTGAAAAACTGTTTTTT. Translated: CASSPLLMGAGEKLFF.

This clonotype was recorded a few times. The rearrangement links TRBV27 to TRBJ2-4; weak D call: TRBD1 (6 bases). V lost 6 bases and J lost 1, with 13 bases in between. This CDR3 is built from 15 residues. CDR1 MNHEY and CDR2 SMNVEV come from the germline V gene (reference sequence). CDR3 coding DNA: TGTGCCAGCAGCATGACAGGCCTTGCCAAAAACATTCAGTACTTC. Its translation is CASSMTGLAKNIQYF.